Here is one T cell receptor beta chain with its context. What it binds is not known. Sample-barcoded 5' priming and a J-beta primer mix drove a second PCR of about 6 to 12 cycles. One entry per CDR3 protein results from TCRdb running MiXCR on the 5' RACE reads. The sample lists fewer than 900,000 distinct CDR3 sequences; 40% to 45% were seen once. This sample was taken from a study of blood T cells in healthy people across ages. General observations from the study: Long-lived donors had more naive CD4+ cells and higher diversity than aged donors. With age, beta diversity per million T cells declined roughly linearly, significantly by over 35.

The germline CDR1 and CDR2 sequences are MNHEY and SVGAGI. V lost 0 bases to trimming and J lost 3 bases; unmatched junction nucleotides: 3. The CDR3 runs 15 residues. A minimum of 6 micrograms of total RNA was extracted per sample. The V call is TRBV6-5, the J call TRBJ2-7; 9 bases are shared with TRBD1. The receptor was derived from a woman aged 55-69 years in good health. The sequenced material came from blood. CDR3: CASSYSGDRVYEQYF. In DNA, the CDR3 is TGTGCCAGCAGTTACTCGGGGGACAGGGTCTACGAGCAGTACTTC.